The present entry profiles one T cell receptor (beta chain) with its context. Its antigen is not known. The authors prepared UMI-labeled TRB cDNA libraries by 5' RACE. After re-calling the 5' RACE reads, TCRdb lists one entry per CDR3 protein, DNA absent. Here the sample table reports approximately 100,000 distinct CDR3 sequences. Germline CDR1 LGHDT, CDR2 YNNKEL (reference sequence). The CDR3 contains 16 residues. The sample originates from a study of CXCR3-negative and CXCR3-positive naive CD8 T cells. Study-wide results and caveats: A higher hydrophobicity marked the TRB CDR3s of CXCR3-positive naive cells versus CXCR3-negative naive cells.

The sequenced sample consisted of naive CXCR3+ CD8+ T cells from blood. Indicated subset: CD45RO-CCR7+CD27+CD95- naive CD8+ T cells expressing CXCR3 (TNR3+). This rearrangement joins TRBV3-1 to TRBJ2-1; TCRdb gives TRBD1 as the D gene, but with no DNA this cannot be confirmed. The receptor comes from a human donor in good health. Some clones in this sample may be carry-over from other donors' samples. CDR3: CASSPTLSGYGNEQFF.